This T cell receptor (beta chain) was captured by sequencing in a study of cytomegalovirus exposure and HLA in healthy donors (dated by TCRdb to 2017 to 2019). General notes on the study: A later analysis indicated that the 95 to 150 validation repertoires were generated on the platform also employed for the 700 or so repertoires of the first cohort. To predict cytomegalovirus infection status, the study combined high-throughput TCR immunosequencing, statistical association of individual TCRs with disease status, and machine learning. The study aimed to test whether signatures of past pathogen exposure could be identified by cataloging public T cell receptors. In addition to the first cohort of 650 to 800 subjects, a separate validation cohort of 130 or so different subjects was used.

The library was obtained by the immunoSEQ multiplex PCR assay. Turning to the authors' computational methods: A statistical classification framework was built to diagnose cytomegalovirus status from the catalog of TCR beta chain sequences. The table was pulled from immuneACCESS by TCRdb, which kept in-frame rearrangements only. Such tables lose some clones; where checked, under half of the loss comes from unresolved V genes, and the rest has no known cause. D and trimming come from the DNA, and the V and J calls and clone size come from that table. The sample data list over 200,000 clones, and 87% of these were observed just once. Roughly 2% of the sample is held by the ten biggest clonotypes. The CDR3 has 16 amino acids, counting the end cysteine and phenylalanine. Just CDR3 DNA is preserved here, 48 bases in frame from base 1. CDR1 and CDR2 (SGHRS, YFSETQ) derive from the germline V gene. V is trimmed back by 4 bases and J by 4 bases, and the junction contains 9 bases that no gene match accounts for.

This clone was seen just once. Its cognate antigen has yet to be identified. One base away there is no much larger clone; base qualities are not given. The donors belonged to the validation cohort of about 120 subjects, which was separate from the approximately 700-subject first cohort. Points the paper makes about the study in general: The study gave a list of around 170 TCR beta chains associated with cytomegalovirus. Subsequent analysis determined that TCRs grouped into clusters in the first cohort also showed a tendency toward co-occurrence across the 120 or so validation repertoires, and about 93% of cluster scores exceeded 0. It was suggested by the authors that the approach could potentially be generalized to other disease states and immunological phenotypes. Cytomegalovirus status was reported to be diagnosed by the classifier with high specificity and sensitivity in both the original and validation cohorts. A few of the identified cytomegalovirus-associated TCR beta chains were confirmed in vitro to be specific for cytomegalovirus antigens. Most TCR sequences were seen in very few donors, while some public TCRs were found in many individuals. The validation cohort had no HLA typing available for a later analysis, so co-occurrence within that cohort was assessed over all 130 or so repertoires.

This clonotype originated in a woman in her late teens or twenties in good health and CMV-seropositive. The sequence is built from TRBV5-1 and TRBJ2-7; 12 bases in the middle match TRBD2. Material: PBMCs. The CDR3 corresponds to CASSPKPSGRAYEQYF. The nucleotide sequence is TGCGCCAGCAGCCCCAAACCTAGCGGGAGGGCTTACGAGCAGTACTTC. With the portions outside the CDR3 filled from the reference TRBV5-1 and TRBJ2-7 genes, the complete variable region becomes KAGVTQTPRYLIKTRGQQVTLSCSPISGHRSVSWYQQTPGQGLQFLFEYFSETQRNKGNFPGRFSGRQFSNSRSEMNVSTLELGDSALYLCASSPKPSGRAYEQYFGPGTRLTVT.